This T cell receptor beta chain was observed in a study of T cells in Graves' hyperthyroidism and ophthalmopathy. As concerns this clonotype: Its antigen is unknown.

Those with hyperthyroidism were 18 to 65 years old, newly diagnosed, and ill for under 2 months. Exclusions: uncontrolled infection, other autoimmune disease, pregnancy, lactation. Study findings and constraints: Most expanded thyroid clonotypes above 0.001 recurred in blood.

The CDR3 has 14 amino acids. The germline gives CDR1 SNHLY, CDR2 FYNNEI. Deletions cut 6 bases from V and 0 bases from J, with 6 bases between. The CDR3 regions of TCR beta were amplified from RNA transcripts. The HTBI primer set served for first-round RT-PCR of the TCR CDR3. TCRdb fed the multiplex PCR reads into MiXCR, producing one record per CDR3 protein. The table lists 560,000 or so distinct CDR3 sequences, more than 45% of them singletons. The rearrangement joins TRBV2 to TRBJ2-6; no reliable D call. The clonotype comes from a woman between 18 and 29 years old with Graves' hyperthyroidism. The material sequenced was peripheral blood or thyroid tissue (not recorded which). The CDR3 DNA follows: TGTGCCAGCAGGAGCTTCTCTGGGGCCAACGTCCTGACTTTC. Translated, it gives CASRSFSGANVLTF.